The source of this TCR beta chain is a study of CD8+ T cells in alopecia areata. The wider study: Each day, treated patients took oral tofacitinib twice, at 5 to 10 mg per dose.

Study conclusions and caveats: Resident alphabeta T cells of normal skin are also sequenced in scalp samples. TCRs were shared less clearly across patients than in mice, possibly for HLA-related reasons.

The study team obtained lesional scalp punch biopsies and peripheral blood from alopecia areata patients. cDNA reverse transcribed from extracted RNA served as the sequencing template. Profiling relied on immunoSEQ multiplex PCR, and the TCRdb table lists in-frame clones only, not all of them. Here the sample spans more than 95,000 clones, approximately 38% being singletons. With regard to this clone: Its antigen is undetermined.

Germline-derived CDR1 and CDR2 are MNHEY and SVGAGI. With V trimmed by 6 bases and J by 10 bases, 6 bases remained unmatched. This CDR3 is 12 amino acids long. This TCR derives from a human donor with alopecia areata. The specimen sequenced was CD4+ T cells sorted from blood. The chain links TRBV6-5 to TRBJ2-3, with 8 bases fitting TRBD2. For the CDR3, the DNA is TGTGCCAGCAGGCGGGGGGCGGGAGCGCAGTATTTT. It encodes CASRRGAGAQYF.